This T cell receptor beta chain was identified in a study of T cell responses to AZD1222 COVID-19 vaccine. Study in general: Combined were second doses at about 4 or about 12 weeks. Study-wide results and caveats: A mostly white British donor set with more females was recruited, and clonal diversity was possibly underestimated. Once two AZD1222 doses were given, Spike-specific TCR breadth and depth went up.

Regarding this clone: Its matching antigen is unknown.

The V gene's germline CDR1 is MDHEN and CDR2 SYDVKM. CDR3 length equals 13 residues. Trimming removed 6 bases from V and 4 bases from J; junction bases left unmatched: 4. The protocol was immunoSEQ multiplex PCR, while the TCRdb copy is restricted to in-frame clones and leaves out a portion. The data contain just under 90,000 clones, around 90% of them singletons. The receptor comes from an adult in good health. Source: peripheral blood, taken on day 0 of AZD1222 vaccination. The V gene is TRBV28, the J gene TRBJ2-7, with TRBD1 matching 9 bases. CDR3 coding DNA: TGTGCCAGCAGGGGGACAGGGCCATACGAGCAGTACTTC. Amino acids: CASRGTGPYEQYF.